What follows are 32 T cell receptor beta chains derived from one specimen sequenced in a study of T cells after yellow fever vaccination. TCRdb analysed the 5' RACE reads with MiXCR anew, one entry per CDR3 protein. Of 100,000 to 150,000 distinct CDR3 sequences listed, around 15% were seen once; the top ten hold approximately 39%. The sample was CD8+ T cells sorted from PBMCs, taken 5 days after the yellow fever booster vaccination. These receptor sequences come from a man between 18 and 29 years old who received the YFV17D yellow fever vaccine.

The table lists this clonotype with a few counts. The chain couples TRBV6-2 or TRBV6-3 to TRBJ2-1, with TRBD2 identical over 8 bases. With 0 bases clipped from V and 7 bases from J, the junction kept 8 bases outside the gene matches. Germline CDR1 MNHEY, CDR2 SVGEGT. This CDR3 has 16 residues. CDR3 protein: CASSYSMLTSENEQFF. The CDR3, as DNA: TGTGCCAGCAGTTACTCCATGTTGACTAGCGAAAATGAGCAGTTCTTC.

The V gene is TRBV12-3 or TRBV12-4, the J gene TRBJ2-1; 9 bases are a match to TRBD2. V was pared by 6 bases and J by 10 bases, with 4 bases of the junction left unmatched. The CDR3 contains 12 residues. In DNA form, the CDR3 reads TGTGCCAGCAGCCCCACTAGCGGGGAGCAGTTCTTC. Protein product: CASSPTSGEQFF.

The chain joins TRBV9 to TRBJ2-2, with D maybe TRBD1 (6 bases). This CDR3 contains 15 residues. Germline V gives CDR1 SGDLS, CDR2 YYNGEE. V shed 4 bases and J shed 4 bases, with 14 bases lying between them. The CDR3 loop is CASSSQGWSTGELFF. CDR3 sequence (DNA): TGTGCCAGCAGCTCACAGGGTTGGAGCACCGGGGAGCTGTTTTTT.

V usage is TRBV6-2 or TRBV6-3 and J usage is TRBJ1-1; D remains unclear. Trimming left V 5 bases short and J 11 bases short, with 12 bases between. The germline CDR1 and CDR2 sequences are MNHEY and SVGEGT. The CDR3 sequence is 11 residues long. The CDR3 here is CASSHAPRAFF. The CDR3 DNA is TGTGCCAGCAGTCACGCCCCGCGCGCTTTCTTT.

V usage is TRBV7-8 and J usage is TRBJ2-7, with D unclear. This CDR3 region has 16 residues. Germline-derived CDR1 and CDR2 are SGHVS and FQNEAQ. Trimming removed 2 bases from V and 6 bases from J, with 20 bases in between. CDR3 coding DNA: TGTGCCAGCAGCTTACTTTCAATGGGCAGCCTCGGCGAGCAGTACTTC. It specifies CASSLLSMGSLGEQYF.

V gene TRBV5-1 combines with J gene TRBJ2-5; D might be TRBD2 (7 bases). The V end lost 2 bases, the J end lost 5 bases, and 19 bases lay between the germline ends. Germline-derived CDR1 and CDR2 are SGHRS and YFSETQ. The CDR3 is made up of 16 amino acids. The CDR3, as DNA: TGCGCCAGCAGCTTTAGTACGGGGGGCCCCGTCGAGACCCAGTACTTC. Protein sequence: CASSFSTGGPVETQYF.

This clonotype has ten or more counts. The chain couples TRBV5-1 to TRBJ2-3; D unclear. The CDR3 runs to 15 residues. The germline gives CDR1 SGHRS, CDR2 YFSETQ. V lost 0 bases and J lost 3, with 11 bases in between. The CDR3 bases are TGCGCCAGCAGCTTGGCCGGCAGGTTTACAGATACGCAGTATTTT. This codes for CASSLAGRFTDTQYF.

The chain is built from TRBV27 and TRBJ1-5; no reliable D call. CDR3 size: 14 residues. The germline gives CDR1 MNHEY, CDR2 SMNVEV (reference sequence). The V end was cut by 6 bases, the J end by 3 bases, with 12 bases between. The CDR3 sequence: CASSLIGVNQPQHF. In DNA, the CDR3 is TGTGCCAGCAGCCTCATCGGGGTCAATCAGCCCCAGCATTTT.

The CDR3 reads CASSPTGAGDTQYF. The CDR3 region has the DNA TGTGCCAGCAGCCCTACAGGGGCTGGAGATACGCAGTATTTT. This chain joins TRBV7-3 and TRBJ2-3, with 7 bases identical to TRBD1. This CDR3 spans 14 amino acids. V was pared by 5 bases and J by 5 bases, with 7 bases of the junction left unmatched. Per germline, CDR1 SGHTA and CDR2 FQGTGA.

This clonotype was recorded at least ten times. This chain joins TRBV11-2 and TRBJ2-5, with a possible D match to TRBD2 (6 bases). V was trimmed by 5 bases and J by 5 bases, leaving 18 bases between them. This CDR3 region has 15 residues. Germline V gene sequence: CDR1 SGHAT, CDR2 FQNNGV. The CDR3 DNA follows: TGTGCCAGCAGCGACCCCAAGACTAGGGGTGAGACCCAGTACTTC. Translating it yields CASSDPKTRGETQYF.

J is TRBJ2-7 and V is TRBV5-6; D is undetermined. The CDR3 covers 12 residues. Trimming took 0 bases from V and 3 from J, leaving 4 bases between them. Germline CDR1 is SGHDT and CDR2 is YYEEEE. The CDR3: CASSLADYEQYV. The CDR3 DNA sequence: TGTGCCAGCAGCTTGGCAGACTACGAGCAGTACGTC.

The rearrangement uses TRBV3-1 and TRBJ2-2, with D unclear. CDR1 is LGHDT, CDR2 YNNKEL, per germline (reference sequence). The V end lost 0 bases, the J end lost 2 bases, and 13 bases lay between the germline ends. The CDR3 consists of 17 residues. The CDR3 nucleotides read TGTGCCAGCAGCCAAGAGTTGCAGTCCACCAACACCGGGGAGCTGTTTTTT. Translated, it gives CASSQELQSTNTGELFF. The entire variable domain, with the rest obtained from reference TRBV3-1 and TRBJ2-2, is as follows: DTAVSQTPKYLVTQMGNDKSIKCEQNLGHDTMYWYKQDSKKFLKIMFSYNNKELIINETVPNRFSPKSPDKAHLNLHINSLELGDSAVYFCASSQELQSTNTGELFFGEGSRLTVL.

This clonotype has more than one count but fewer than ten. The V and J genes are TRBV9 and TRBJ2-1; D possibly uses TRBD1 or TRBD2 (6 bases each). V lost 3 bases and J 10 bases, leaving 14 bases between the germline ends. The length of the CDR3 is 13 residues. CDR1 is SGDLS and CDR2 is YYNGEE in the germline V gene. CDR3 amino acids: CASSEGGPTEQFF. CDR3 in DNA: TGTGCCAGCAGCGAGGGGGGACCGACCGAGCAGTTCTTC. Full variable domain (outside the CDR3, taken from reference TRBV9 and TRBJ2-1): DSGVTQTPKHLITATGQRVTLRCSPRSGDLSVYWYQQSLDQGLQFLIQYYNGEERAKGNILERFSAQQFPDLHSELNLSSLELGDSALYFCASSEGGPTEQFFGPGTRLTVL.

This clonotype occurred a few times. The V gene is TRBV6-2 or TRBV6-3, the J gene TRBJ2-7; the match to TRBD1 covers 10 bases. Germline V gene sequence: CDR1 MNHEY, CDR2 SVGEGT. With V trimmed by 8 bases and J by 1 base, 2 bases remained unmatched. The CDR3 sequence is 13 residues long. The CDR3 coding sequence is TGTGCCAGCGGGACAGGGGAGTCCTACGAGCAGTACGTC. This sequence encodes CASGTGESYEQYV.

This clonotype was seen more than once but under ten times. V usage is TRBV5-1 and J usage is TRBJ2-3; no reliable D call. Trimming left V 0 bases short and J 4 bases short, with 15 bases between. This CDR3 region has 16 residues. Germline V gene lookup returns CDR1 SGHRS and CDR2 YFSETQ. DNA of the CDR3: TGCGCCAGCAGCTTGGAACTTCGTTCCGAGGCAGATACGCAGTATTTT. Translation: CASSLELRSEADTQYF.

The V call is TRBV5-1, the J call TRBJ2-1; no reliable D call. Germline CDR1 is SGHRS and CDR2 is YFSETQ. Trimming removed 4 bases from V and 8 bases from J, with 13 bases in between. This CDR3 region has 13 residues. CDR3: CASSPVSGDEQFF. The CDR3 nucleotides are TGCGCCAGCAGCCCCGTAAGTGGAGATGAGCAGTTCTTC.

The CDR3 DNA is TGTGCCACCAGCAGAGAAGGTCCGACAGATGCAACTAATGAAAAACTGTTTTTT. Encoded protein: CATSREGPTDATNEKLFF. This sequence joins TRBV15 and TRBJ1-4; D might be TRBD1 (5 bases). CDR3 length equals 18 residues. V gave up 0 bases and J gave up 0 bases, with 14 bases separating them. Per the germline V gene, CDR1 is LNHNV and CDR2 is YYDKDF (reference sequence). The entire variable domain, with the rest obtained from reference TRBV15 and TRBJ1-4, is as follows: DAMVIQNPRYQVTQFGKPVTLSCSQTLNHNVMYWYQQKSSQAPKLLFHYYDKDFNNEADTPDNFQSRRPNTSFCFLDIRSPGLGDTAMYLCATSREGPTDATNEKLFFGSGTQLSVL.

This clonotype was seen at least ten times. The chain is built from TRBV3-1 and TRBJ2-7; 12 bases map to TRBD1. V lost 4 bases and J lost 2; bases outside the gene matches: 3. Germline V gene data show CDR1 as LGHDT and CDR2 as YNNKEL (reference sequence). The CDR3 has 15 amino acids. The CDR3 loop reads CASSLGQGATYEQYF. CDR3 DNA: TGTGCCAGCAGCCTGGGACAGGGGGCTACCTACGAGCAGTACTTC.

This clonotype was seen many times. The V gene is TRBV15, the J gene TRBJ2-5; D gene uncertain. CDR1 is LNHNV, CDR2 YYDKDF, per germline (reference sequence). Between the trimmed V and J ends, which lost 5 bases and 4 bases, there was a span of 17 bases. The CDR3 has 15 residues. The CDR3 DNA reads TGTGCCACCAGCGCACGTAAGGGTTTGGGAGAGACCCAGTACTTC. Its translation is CATSARKGLGETQYF.

The chain employs TRBV5-5 and TRBJ1-3, with D unclear. The CDR3 runs 15 residues. Trimming removed 0 bases at V and 2 bases at J, with 9 bases between. CDR1 and CDR2 from the germline V gene are SGHKS and YYEKEE (reference sequence). For the CDR3, the DNA is TGTGCCAGCAGCTTGGGCGCGGGAACTGGAAACACCATATATTTT. Amino acids: CASSLGAGTGNTIYF.

A few counts support this clonotype. CDR3 amino acids: CASSGGRSENTEAFF. The CDR3 nucleotides read TGCGCCAGCAGCGGCGGAAGGTCGGAGAACACTGAAGCTTTCTTT. The chain links TRBV5-1 to TRBJ1-1; the D is unclear. Looked up from germline, CDR1 is SGHRS and CDR2 is YFSETQ. The germline V and J ends were trimmed by 4 bases and 1 base, with 14 bases remaining between them. The CDR3 covers 15 residues.

V and J are TRBV4-1 and TRBJ2-7, with TRBD2 matching 11 bases. Trimming at V came to 4 bases and at J to 4 bases, leaving 6 bases not matched to a gene. The CDR3 runs 15 residues. CDR1 MGHRA and CDR2 YSYEKL come from the germline V gene. Here the CDR3 reads CASSPRLAGLYEQYF. The CDR3 DNA follows: TGCGCCAGCAGCCCAAGACTAGCGGGGTTATACGAGCAGTACTTC.

The chain couples TRBV7-8 to TRBJ1-3; D is unresolved. The CDR3 has 15 residues. Trimming shortened V by 3 bases and J by 2 bases, and 11 bases separated the two germline ends. Per the germline V gene, CDR1 is SGHVS and CDR2 is FQNEAQ. CDR3 coding DNA: TGTGCCAGCAGCTTTAGTGGGTCAGCTGGAAACACCATATATTTT. This codes for CASSFSGSAGNTIYF.

The chain recombines TRBV9 with TRBJ2-1, with D perhaps matching TRBD2 (7 bases). The CDR3 has 18 amino acids. Germline V gene data show CDR1 as SGDLS and CDR2 as YYNGEE. With 0 bases removed from V and 2 bases from J, the gap between germline ends came to 18 bases. DNA of the CDR3: TGTGCCAGCAGCGTAGGGTTAGAGGGGGGGGGACCCTACAATGAGCAGTTCTTC. It translates to CASSVGLEGGGPYNEQFF.

There are a few counts of this clonotype. The V call is TRBV10-3, the J call TRBJ2-2; 12 bases line up with TRBD1. The V gene end was trimmed by 7 bases and the J gene end by 1 base; junction bases not matched to a gene: 7. CDR3 length: 17 residues. CDR1 ENHRY and CDR2 SYGVKD come from the germline V gene. Here the CDR3 reads CAIKGTGGSGNTGELFF. DNA for the CDR3: TGTGCCATCAAAGGGACAGGGGGCTCGGGGAACACCGGGGAGCTGTTTTTT.

V and J are TRBV5-4 and TRBJ2-1; TRBD2 matches 10 bases. CDR1 and CDR2 (germline): SGHNT, YYREEE (reference sequence). This CDR3 has 15 residues. The trim removed 4 bases at V and 5 bases at J, leaving 6 bases unmatched. The CDR3 reads CASSAFSGGNNEQFF. CDR3 DNA sequence: TGTGCCAGCAGCGCCTTTAGCGGGGGGAACAATGAGCAGTTCTTC.

A few counts support this clonotype. The chain combines TRBV4-1 with TRBJ1-2; 7 bases are shared with TRBD1. The CDR3 consists of 16 residues. The trim removed 0 bases at V and 2 bases at J, leaving 6 bases unmatched. Looked up from germline, CDR1 is MGHRA and CDR2 is YSYEKL. CDR3 in amino acids: CASSQENTGANYGYTF. The CDR3 DNA follows: TGCGCCAGCAGCCAAGAAAATACAGGGGCCAACTATGGCTACACCTTC.

This clonotype was seen a handful of times. The chain carries TRBV6-5 and TRBJ1-5, with TRBD1 matching over 9 bases. CDR3 length: 13 residues. Germline V lookup: CDR1 MNHEY, CDR2 SVGAGI. V lost 6 bases to trimming and J lost 6 bases; unmatched junction nucleotides: 3. CDR3: CASRGQGSQPQHF. Written as DNA, the CDR3 is TGTGCCAGCAGAGGACAGGGGAGTCAGCCCCAGCATTTT.

CDR3 residues: CASSVGGYEEQYF. CDR3 nucleotide sequence: TGTGCCAGCAGCGTAGGGGGCTACGAGGAGCAGTACTTC. The chain employs TRBV9 and TRBJ2-7, with D possibly TRBD1 on 5 matching bases. The V end lost 0 bases, the J end lost 7 bases, and 11 bases lay between the germline ends. CDR1 is SGDLS and CDR2 is YYNGEE in the germline V gene. The CDR3 runs to 13 residues.

The chain carries TRBV7-3 and TRBJ2-1; possible D gene TRBD2, 6 bases. Germline CDR1 reads SGHTA; CDR2 reads FQGTGA. Trimming took 3 bases from V and 8 from J, leaving 17 bases between them. The CDR3 covers 15 residues. CDR3 residues: CASSFRGMYNDEQFF. In DNA form, the CDR3 reads TGTGCCAGCAGCTTTCGGGGGATGTACAACGATGAGCAGTTCTTC.

This clonotype was counted only a few times. The rearrangement joins TRBV30 to TRBJ1-1, with D hard to call. V was clipped by 0 bases and J by 6 bases, with 8 bases between them. The CDR3 covers 12 residues. Germline CDR1 GTSNPN, CDR2 SVGIG (reference sequence). This CDR3 reads CAWSVGRAEAFF. The CDR3 DNA is TGTGCCTGGAGTGTCGGGCGGGCTGAAGCTTTCTTT. The full variable domain, with the rest looked up from reference TRBV30 and TRBJ1-1, is SQTIHQWPATLVQPVGSPLSLECTVEGTSNPNLYWYRQAAGRGLQLLFYSVGIGQISSEVPQNLSASRPQDRQFILSSKKLLLSDSGFYLCAWSVGRAEAFFGQGTRLTVV.

This clonotype was found a few times. The chain carries TRBV7-8 and TRBJ1-2; 10 bases align to TRBD1. J was trimmed by 0 bases and V by 6 bases; bases with no gene match: 4. CDR1 and CDR2 from the germline V gene are SGHVS and FQNEAQ. The CDR3 runs 15 residues. The CDR3 DNA sequence: TGTGCCAGCAGTCGAGACAGGGGGCCTAACTATGGCTACACCTTC. This sequence encodes CASSRDRGPNYGYTF.